This T cell receptor beta chain was captured in a study of blood T cell repertoires in COVID-19. In the study overall: The samples span acute and convalescent COVID-19 from the United States, Italy and Spain. The analysed material was cDNA or gDNA that came from T cells, B-cell-depleted T cells, or PBMCs.

The V gene end was trimmed by 3 bases and the J gene end by 0 bases; junction bases not matched to a gene: 6. The V gene's germline CDR1 is DFQATT and CDR2 SNEGSKA (reference sequence). The CDR3 extends over 16 amino acids. The authors' processing: Cell counts per sample came from amplifying reference gene primers. The repertoire was sequenced with immunoSEQ multiplex PCR; TCRdb's copy has only in-frame clones and lacks some. The V and J calls and clone size are taken from that table; D and trimming were inferred from the DNA. The data contain approximately 300,000 clones, 89% of them singletons. The clonotype comes from a man between 18 and 35 years old who had recovered from COVID-19. Sequenced material: peripheral blood. The rearrangement joins TRBV20-1 to TRBJ2-1, with TRBD2 matching 9 bases. CDR3 bases: TGCAGTGCTAGTTCTAGCGGGGTGCTCTCCTACAATGAGCAGTTCTTC. The encoded protein is CSASSSGVLSYNEQFF.